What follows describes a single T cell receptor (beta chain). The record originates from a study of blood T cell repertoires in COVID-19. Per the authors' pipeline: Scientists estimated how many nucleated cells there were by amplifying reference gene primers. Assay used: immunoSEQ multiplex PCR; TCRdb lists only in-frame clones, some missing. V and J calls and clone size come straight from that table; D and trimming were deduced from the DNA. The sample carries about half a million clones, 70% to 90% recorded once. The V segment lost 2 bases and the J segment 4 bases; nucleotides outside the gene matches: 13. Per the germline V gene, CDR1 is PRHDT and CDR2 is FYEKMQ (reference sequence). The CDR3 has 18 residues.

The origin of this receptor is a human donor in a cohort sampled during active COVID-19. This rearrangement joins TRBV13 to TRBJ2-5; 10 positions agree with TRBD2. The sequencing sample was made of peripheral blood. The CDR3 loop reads CASSLRTSGGGGLETQYF. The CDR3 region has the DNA TGTGCCAGCAGCTTAAGGACTAGCGGCGGGGGAGGCTTAGAGACCCAGTACTTC.